This TCR beta chain was observed in a study of regulatory T cells in long-lasting Graves disease. This clonotype was counted a few times. Regarding time point: newly diagnosed GD, antithyroid drugs for less than 3 months. Extracted PBMC RNA gave rise to the TCR library. Trimming pared 2 bases from V and 4 bases from J, leaving 12 bases between. Germline V gene lookup returns CDR1 ENHRY and CDR2 SYGVKD. The CDR3 runs 14 residues. Arm-PCR of CDR3 regions and iRepertoire HTBI primers were the basis on which TCR beta libraries were built. TCRdb reanalysed the multiplex PCR reads using MiXCR and keeps one entry per CDR3 protein. The sample lists 350,000 to 500,000 distinct CDR3 sequences; 14% were seen once. The sample was also linked to a second study, of T cells in Graves' hyperthyroidism and ophthalmopathy. That work adds: Blood also contained most expanded thyroid clonotypes above 0.001.

The material was peripheral blood mononuclear cells (PBMCs), obtained at new diagnosis, from a patient treated with antithyroid drugs. This TCR was recovered from a woman aged 50 to 65 with Graves disease. The V and J genes are TRBV10-3 and TRBJ2-7, with D perhaps TRBD1 (6 bases). The CDR3 nucleotides are TGTGCCATCAGTGAGACCCGGGACACATACGAGCAGTACTTC. Amino acids: CAISETRDTYEQYF.